These 14 T cell receptor beta chains came from one sample sequenced in a study of T cells after yellow fever vaccination. TCRdb ran MiXCR on the 5' RACE reads and lists one entry per CDR3 protein. The sample lists a few hundred thousand distinct CDR3 sequences; less than 20% were seen once. Sequences were derived from PBMCs, sampled 5 to 6 days after the first yellow fever vaccination. All receptors derive from a young man who received the YFV17D yellow fever vaccine.

This clonotype appeared a few times. The gene calls are TRBV3-1 and TRBJ2-7; the D gene is possibly TRBD1 (5 bases). V was pared by 4 bases and J by 2 bases, with 12 bases between. CDR1 LGHDT and CDR2 YNNKEL come from the germline V gene (reference sequence). The CDR3 has 14 residues. For the CDR3, the DNA is TGTGCCAGCAGCCCCCTTTTAGGGGCCTACGAGCAGTACTTC. It specifies CASSPLLGAYEQYF.

This clonotype was observed a few times. V and J are TRBV19 and TRBJ2-7; TRBD1 agrees at 8 bases. Per the germline V gene, CDR1 is LNHDA and CDR2 is SQIVND (reference sequence). After removal of 5 bases from V and 3 bases from J, the junction contained 6 bases not matched to a gene. The CDR3 runs to 14 residues. CDR3 bases: TGTGCCAGTAGTGTGGCGGGACAGGACTACGAGCAGTACTTC. Its translation is CASSVAGQDYEQYF.

The sample holds a few counts of this clonotype. J is TRBJ2-7 and V is TRBV4-2; D might be TRBD1 or TRBD2, each matching 5 bases. This CDR3 has 16 amino acids. CDR1 is LGHNA, CDR2 YNFKEQ, per germline. Trimming left V 4 bases short and J 0 bases short, with 16 bases between. CDR3: CASSPGDRTTSYEQYF. For the CDR3, the DNA is TGTGCCAGCAGCCCTGGGGACCGAACCACCTCCTACGAGCAGTACTTC.

The chain joins TRBV2 to TRBJ2-1; 7 bases are a match to TRBD2. Germline V gene data show CDR1 as SNHLY and CDR2 as FYNNEI. The CDR3 is 18 amino acids. V was pared by 11 bases and J by 8 bases, with 27 bases of the junction left unmatched. The DNA for the CDR3 is TGTGCCTTCAGTTTCAATTGGGGGGGGGACTCGGCGGGCCATGAGCAGTTCTTC. Amino acid sequence: CAFSFNWGGDSAGHEQFF.

The V gene is TRBV7-3, the J gene TRBJ1-1; D remains ambiguous. Per germline, CDR1 SGHTA and CDR2 FQGTGA. The length of the CDR3 is 15 residues. V was shortened by 1 base and J by 0 bases, with 9 bases between the two germline ends. CDR3 protein: CASSLNPGMNTEAFF. The CDR3 DNA sequence: TGTGCCAGCAGCTTAAATCCGGGTATGAACACTGAAGCTTTCTTT.

V and J are TRBV20-1 and TRBJ2-3; D is unclear. This CDR3 comprises 14 residues. V lost 0 bases and J lost 1, with 8 bases in between. CDR1 and CDR2 from the germline V gene are DFQATT and SNEGSKA (reference sequence). The CDR3 DNA sequence: TGCAGTGCTAGAGATGGCGGACGCACAGATACGCAGTATTTT. This translates into CSARDGGRTDTQYF.

This clonotype was recorded a few times. The genes are TRBV12-3 or TRBV12-4 and TRBJ1-1; 9 bases are shared with TRBD1. With V trimmed by 6 bases and J by 5 bases, 10 bases remained unmatched. This CDR3 comprises 15 residues. The CDR3 reads CASRPTQGAHTEAFF. The CDR3 region has the DNA TGTGCCAGCAGACCAACACAGGGGGCGCATACTGAAGCTTTCTTT.

V is TRBV5-4 and J is TRBJ1-2, with 8 nucleotides matching TRBD1. Germline V gene lookup returns CDR1 SGHNT and CDR2 YYREEE (reference sequence). Unmatched junction bases numbered 10, after V lost 3 bases and J lost 3 bases. The CDR3 runs 16 residues. In DNA form, the CDR3 reads TGTGCCAGCAGCTCCCGGACAGGGTCGGATCACTATGGCTACACCTTC. Its translation: CASSSRTGSDHYGYTF.

This clonotype was detected only a few times. This chain uses TRBV6-2 or TRBV6-3 with TRBJ2-7; either TRBD1 or TRBD2 may supply D (5 bases each). The V end lost 6 bases, the J end lost 4 bases, and 19 bases lay between the germline ends. The germline V gene has CDR1 MNHEY and CDR2 SVGEGT. CDR3 length: 15 residues. Here the CDR3 DNA reads TGTGCCAGCAGACTCGGGGCGAGGGAGCGGTACGAGCAGTACTTC. Protein: CASRLGARERYEQYF.

This clonotype was recorded a few times. This rearrangement joins TRBV3-1 to TRBJ2-5; the D call may be TRBD1 or TRBD2 (6 bases each). The CDR3 contains 16 residues. Germline V gene data show CDR1 as LGHDT and CDR2 as YNNKEL (reference sequence). V was shortened by 2 bases and J by 5 bases, with 18 bases between the two germline ends. CDR3 amino acids: CASSQLGASEWETQYF. The CDR3 coding sequence is TGTGCCAGCAGCCAATTGGGGGCTAGCGAATGGGAGACCCAGTACTTC.

The rearrangement joins TRBV9 to TRBJ2-5; D may be TRBD1 (7 bases). This CDR3 spans 16 amino acids. Per germline, CDR1 SGDLS and CDR2 YYNGEE. Trimming pared 3 bases from V and 6 bases from J, leaving 21 bases between. CDR3 sequence (DNA): TGTGCCAGCAGCGCAGATGGACAGGTGCGGGGAAAGACCCAGTACTTC. Protein sequence: CASSADGQVRGKTQYF. Variable domain in full (rest from reference TRBV9 and TRBJ2-5): DSGVTQTPKHLITATGQRVTLRCSPRSGDLSVYWYQQSLDQGLQFLIQYYNGEERAKGNILERFSAQQFPDLHSELNLSSLELGDSALYFCASSADGQVRGKTQYFGPGTRLLVL.

Here the CDR3 DNA reads TGTGCCAGCCGGACAGGGGGCAATGGCTACACCTTC. Translated: CASRTGGNGYTF. The chain recombines TRBV19 with TRBJ1-2; 11 nucleotides align to TRBD1. The CDR3 loop spans 12 amino acids. Germline CDR1 and CDR2: LNHDA and SQIVND (reference sequence). Trimming removed 9 bases from V and 6 bases from J; junction bases left unmatched: 3.

The gene calls are TRBV15 and TRBJ2-6; D unclear. The CDR3 is 15 residues long. CDR1 and CDR2 (germline): LNHNV, YYDKDF (reference sequence). V dropped 8 bases and J dropped 0 bases, with 11 bases sitting between them. The CDR3 coding sequence is TGTGCCACCCGTCGTGGGGTCTCTGGGGCCAACGTCCTGACTTTC. Its translation: CATRRGVSGANVLTF.

In its sample, this clonotype was seen a few times. This chain uses TRBV21-1 with TRBJ2-1; TRBD2, the D gene given by the table, was not confirmed from the DNA. TRBV21-1 is marked as a pseudogene. The CDR3 contains 15 residues. The CDR3 nucleotides read TGTGCCAGCAGCAAAGAACCTAGCGAGTGCGATGAGCAGTTCTTC. Its translation: CASSKEPSECDEQFF.